These 31 T cell receptor beta chains were all obtained from the same sample, sequenced in a study of tumor and adjacent non-tumor tissue in lung cancer. The library came from three nested PCR rounds adapted from ARM-PCR protocols. TCRdb ran MiXCR on the multiplex PCR reads and lists one entry per CDR3 protein. This sample has under 150,000 distinct CDR3 sequences, with around 67% found just once. RNA was extracted from bulk tissue without any cell sorting. Sequenced: lung tumor tissue. The receptors shown here come from a man in his sixties with small cell lung cancer.

By sample fraction, this clonotype is medium-sized (0.01 to 0.1%). This chain uses TRBV20-1 with TRBJ2-5, with D uncertain. Looked up from germline, CDR1 is DFQATT and CDR2 is SNEGSKA (reference sequence). Trimming cost V 6 bases and J 4 bases, with 21 bases left between them. The CDR3 consists of 15 residues. CDR3: CSAPDWTGVGETQYF. The CDR3 region has the DNA TGCAGTGCACCCGACTGGACGGGCGTAGGAGAGACCCAGTACTTC.

To note about this clonotype: The junction shows a germline mismatch at one end, possibly a read error. The chain is built from TRBV11-2 and TRBJ1-2; D possibly corresponds to TRBD1 (6 bases). Germline CDR1 and CDR2: SGHAT and FQNNGV. CDR3 length: 15 amino acids. CDR3 sequence: CANSLGGAVNYAYTF. CDR3 nucleotides: TGTGCCAACAGCTTAGGGGGGGCAGTGAACTATGCCTACACCTTC.

A note on this clonotype: It is likely a read error, because the conserved phenylalanine at the end of the CDR3 is missing. No DNA is shown, since the ends of the CDR3 on it are uncertain; the CDR3 is the one TCRdb lists. This sequence joins TRBV5-1 and TRBJ2-5; the table's D call, TRBD2, has no DNA check behind it. The germline V gene encodes CDR1 SGHRS and CDR2 YFSETQ. With termini counted, the CDR3 has 17 amino acids. This CDR3 reads CASSGGLAGAGVETQNI.

Turning to this clonotype: A read error may produce the germline difference seen at one junction end. The rearrangement links TRBV5-4 to TRBJ2-1; 14 bases are a match to TRBD2. CDR1 is SGHNT and CDR2 is YYREEE in the germline V gene (reference sequence). This CDR3 is built from 16 residues. CDR3 loop: CASNPGGTSGSSEQSF. CDR3 DNA sequence: TGTGCCAGCAACCCCGGGGGGACTAGCGGGAGTTCTGAGCAGTCCTTC.

As for this clonotype: At one of its ends the junction is not consistent with the germline gene, which may arise from a read error. This chain connects TRBV4-1 to TRBJ1-6; D might be TRBD1 (6 bases). The CDR3 extends over 15 amino acids. The germline gives CDR1 MGHRA, CDR2 YSYEKL. CDR3 amino acids: CASNFDAGEDSHLHF. The CDR3 DNA sequence: TGCGCCAGCAACTTCGATGCAGGGGAAGACTCACACCTCCACTTT.

Comment on this clonotype: Just one base apart from a much larger clone, this may be a read error. The missing conserved phenylalanine or tryptophan at the end of this CDR3 makes a read error likely. This sequence joins TRBV5-4 and TRBJ2-4, with no clear D. Germline V gene lookup returns CDR1 SGHNT and CDR2 YYREEE (reference sequence). Trimming removed 4 bases from V and 5 bases from J, with 10 bases in between. This CDR3 region has 13 residues. CDR3: CASSRNSENIQYI. The DNA for the CDR3 is TGTGCCAGCAGCCGGAATTCAGAAAACATTCAGTACATC.

Remarks on this clonotype: One end of the junction varies from germline; a read error may be responsible. The CDR3 reads CGASDPKETEQFF. CDR3 sequence (DNA): TGTGGTGCTAGTGACCCTAAGGAGACTGAGCAGTTCTTC. V is TRBV20-1 and J is TRBJ2-1; D gene unclear. This CDR3 spans 13 amino acids. Germline CDR1 reads DFQATT; CDR2 reads SNEGSKA (reference sequence).

The chain is built from TRBV24-1 and TRBJ2-1; TRBD1 or TRBD2 may be the D gene (5 bases each). This CDR3 region has 15 residues. The V end lost 4 bases, the J end lost 3 bases, and 12 bases lay between the germline ends. From germline, CDR1 is KGHDR and CDR2 SFDVKD. The CDR3 nucleotides read TGTGCCACCAGTGACCCCGGGACCTTCTACAATGAGCAGTTCTTC. The encoded protein is CATSDPGTFYNEQFF.

This clonotype was detected ten times or more. CDR3 amino acids: CASSYSAVNTGELFF. Here the CDR3 DNA reads TGTGCCAGCAGTTACTCAGCGGTGAACACCGGGGAGCTGTTTTTT. V is TRBV6-2 or TRBV6-3 and J is TRBJ2-2, with D tentatively TRBD2 (5 bases). Looked up from germline, CDR1 is MNHEY and CDR2 is SVGEGT. There are 15 residues in the CDR3. Trimming removed 0 bases from V and 1 base from J, with 6 bases in between.

A word on this clonotype: Sequence at one end of the junction differs from germline and may be a read error. The chain recombines TRBV11-1 with TRBJ2-4, with a possible D match to TRBD1 (6 bases). CDR1 and CDR2 from the germline V gene are SGHAT and FQDESV (reference sequence). The CDR3 length is 14 residues. The DNA of the CDR3 is TGTACCAGCAGCCCTTCGGACAGACGAAACATTCAGTACTTC. Its protein is CTSSPSDRRNIQYF.

This chain joins TRBV11-2 and TRBJ2-1; D is tentatively TRBD1 or TRBD2 (6 bases each). V was cut by 7 bases and J by 7 bases, with 29 bases left in between. The CDR3 extends over 18 amino acids. Germline loops: CDR1 SGHAT, CDR2 FQNNGV. The CDR3 sequence is CASNFQMGGTGLENEQFF. CDR3 DNA: TGTGCCAGCAACTTTCAAATGGGGGGCACAGGACTCGAAAATGAGCAGTTCTTC.

On this clonotype: Being one base from a much bigger clone, this may be a read error. The chain has TRBV5-5 and TRBJ2-3; D is ambiguous. CDR1 and CDR2 from the germline V gene are SGHKS and YYEKEE (reference sequence). The CDR3 sequence is 13 residues long. CDR3 in amino acids: CANSYSPADTQYF. The CDR3 DNA reads as TGTGCCAACAGCTACTCCCCCGCAGATACGCAGTATTTT.

Regarding this clonotype: As the CDR3 is not closed by the conserved phenylalanine or tryptophan, this likely results from a read error. V gene TRBV11-2 combines with J gene TRBJ2-5; D gene ambiguous. Deletions cut 5 bases from V and 9 bases from J, with 10 bases between. The germline V gene has CDR1 SGHAT and CDR2 FQNNGV. CDR3 size: 11 residues. The CDR3 sequence: CASSRDGAQYS. The DNA for the CDR3 is TGTGCCAGCAGCCGTGATGGGGCCCAGTACTCC.

The table lists this clonotype with many counts. One junction end disagrees with the germline gene, perhaps due to a read error. The V gene is TRBV11-3, the J gene TRBJ1-2, with a weak D call TRBD1 (5 bases). The CDR3 is made up of 13 amino acids. The germline gives CDR1 SGHNT, CDR2 YENEEA. CDR3: CASSLTHQGSALF. The CDR3 nucleotides read TGTGCCAGCAGCTTAACCCACCAGGGATCGGCTCTCTTC.

The V and J genes are TRBV6-5 and TRBJ1-4, with D unclear. The CDR3 is 13 residues long. The germline gives CDR1 MNHEY, CDR2 SVGAGI. V lost 0 bases and J 11 bases, leaving 10 bases between the germline ends. As DNA, the CDR3 is TGTGCCAGCAGTTACTCGAAAACCGAGAAACTGTTTTTT. This sequence encodes CASSYSKTEKLFF.

Worth noting for this clonotype: A junction boundary mismatches the germline segment, possibly from a read error. The V gene is TRBV4-1, the J gene TRBJ2-1; tentative D call: TRBD2 (5 bases). Looked up from germline, CDR1 is MGHRA and CDR2 is YSYEKL. The CDR3 consists of 14 residues. The chain's CDR3 is CASNLSATINEQFF. For the CDR3, the DNA is TGCGCCAGCAACCTTTCGGCGACTATCAATGAGCAATTCTTC.

This sequence joins TRBV10-3 and TRBJ2-7; the match to TRBD2 covers 9 bases. The J segment lost 5 bases and the V segment lost 6 bases, leaving 5 bases of the junction unmatched. This CDR3 has 13 amino acids. The germline V gene encodes CDR1 ENHRY and CDR2 SYGVKD. The CDR3 DNA reads TGTGCCATCAGGGGGACTAGCTCGGACGAGCAGTACGTC. Its translation: CAIRGTSSDEQYV.

This clonotype was seen at least ten times. The chain has TRBV20-1 and TRBJ2-7; D remains unclear. CDR1 DFQATT and CDR2 SNEGSKA come from the germline V gene (reference sequence). Between the trimmed V and J ends, which lost 7 bases and 4 bases, there was a span of 11 bases. The CDR3 is made up of 11 amino acids. CDR3 sequence: CSEKGSYEQYV. The CDR3 DNA is TGCAGTGAGAAAGGGTCTTACGAGCAGTACGTC.

Concerning this clonotype itself: One end of the junction does not line up with germline, which may come from a read error. The rearrangement uses TRBV6-5 and TRBJ2-7, with D uncertain. The CDR3 is 13 residues long. The germline V gene encodes CDR1 MNHEY and CDR2 SVGAGI. The CDR3 coding sequence is TGTACCAGCCCGCGAGTGGGCTCCTACGAGCAGTACTTC. Translation gives CTSPRVGSYEQYF.

As concerns this clonotype: The junction differs from germline at one of its ends, possibly a read error. The CDR3 spells CASSIGLAEGDTRYF. The CDR3 DNA reads TGCGCCAGCAGTATCGGACTAGCGGAGGGAGATACGCGGTATTTT. The genes are TRBV5-1 and TRBJ2-3; 10 nucleotides align to TRBD2. The CDR3 runs 15 residues. Germline V gene sequence: CDR1 SGHRS, CDR2 YFSETQ.

The gene calls are TRBV6-6 and TRBJ1-5, with D maybe TRBD1 (5 bases). Germline V gene sequence: CDR1 MNHNY, CDR2 SVGAGI (reference sequence). The CDR3 is made up of 14 amino acids. The ends were cut back, 9 bases at V and 0 bases at J, with 12 bases in the middle. CDR3 loop: CARQETNSNQPQHF. The DNA of the CDR3 is TGTGCCAGACAGGAGACAAATAGCAATCAGCCCCAGCATTTT.

This clonotype was picked up one time. The genes are TRBV4-2 and TRBJ2-3; D ambiguous. The CDR3 extends over 13 amino acids. From germline, CDR1 is LGHNA and CDR2 YNFKEQ. V lost 4 bases and J lost 3, with 8 bases in between. As DNA, the CDR3 is TGTGCCAGCAGCCCCCCTGTGACAGATACGCAGTATTTT. Its protein product is CASSPPVTDTQYF.

Only one count was recorded for this clonotype. The rearrangement links TRBV11-1 to TRBJ2-5, with TRBD2 as a possible D gene (5 bases). CDR3 length equals 12 residues. Germline V gives CDR1 SGHAT, CDR2 FQDESV (reference sequence). Between the trimmed V and J ends, which lost 9 bases and 6 bases, there was a span of 14 bases. The CDR3 DNA reads as TGTGCCAGGAGTGAAACTAGAAAGACCCAGTACTTC. This translates into CARSETRKTQYF.

This clonotype has only a few counts. This may be a read error: a much more frequent sequence differs by one nucleotide. J is TRBJ1-1 and V is TRBV11-3, with a weak D call TRBD1 (5 bases). CDR1 and CDR2 from the germline V gene are SGHNT and YENEEA. This CDR3 has 14 residues. The CDR3 nucleotides are TGTGCCAGCAGCTTAGAGGGGGAGGACACTGAAGTTTTCTTT. Translation gives CASSLEGEDTEVFF.

In the case of this clonotype: A read error may produce the germline difference seen at one junction end. V is TRBV4-1 and J is TRBJ1-2, with unresolved D. Germline V lookup: CDR1 MGHRA, CDR2 YSYEKL. The CDR3 runs to 14 residues. The CDR3 sequence: CASSQVRRYYGYIF. CDR3 nucleotides: TGCGCCAGCAGCCAAGTACGGAGGTACTATGGCTACATCTTC.

This clonotype was found many times. The V gene is TRBV20-1, the J gene TRBJ2-7; 10 nucleotides line up with TRBD2. In germline, CDR1 is DFQATT, CDR2 SNEGSKA (reference sequence). The V and J ends lost 0 bases and 5 bases, in that order; junction bases with no gene match: 10. The CDR3 length is 16 residues. CDR3 residues: CSARDSALAGTHEQYF. CDR3 nucleotide sequence: TGCAGTGCTAGAGATAGTGCACTAGCGGGAACCCACGAGCAGTACTTC.

Remarks on this clonotype: Likely a read error: the CDR3 ends without its conserved phenylalanine or tryptophan. This sequence joins TRBV6-5 and TRBJ2-4; D may be TRBD1 (6 bases). This CDR3 is built from 13 residues. Looked up from germline, CDR1 is MNHEY and CDR2 is SVGAGI. The CDR3 bases are TGTGCCAGCCGTTACTCTCCAGGGGTTATTCAGTACTTA. This encodes CASRYSPGVIQYL.

This clonotype was detected many times. The chain uses TRBV20-1 and TRBJ2-3; D not resolved. The germline gives CDR1 DFQATT, CDR2 SNEGSKA (reference sequence). V was trimmed by 3 bases and J by 0 bases, leaving 10 bases between them. The CDR3 extends over 14 amino acids. CDR3 region: CSASVAVSTDTQYF. In DNA form, the CDR3 reads TGCAGTGCTAGCGTCGCAGTTAGCACAGATACGCAGTATTTT.

Notes on this clonotype: A read error may account for a junction end that differs from germline. The CDR3, as DNA: TGTGCCAGCAGTGAAGAACTAGCTCGGCAGCTTAACACCGGGGCGCTGTTTTTT. This gives the protein CASSEELARQLNTGALFF. The chain recombines TRBV6-1 with TRBJ2-2; the D gene is possibly TRBD2 (6 bases). The CDR3 consists of 18 residues. CDR1 is MNHNS and CDR2 is SASEGT in the germline V gene.

Notes on this clonotype: With a much larger clone just one base away, this may be a read error. The genes are TRBV5-4 and TRBJ2-3; D is unclear. Germline-derived CDR1 and CDR2 are SGHNT and YYREEE (reference sequence). This CDR3 has 12 amino acids. The V end was cut by 4 bases, the J end by 8 bases, with 11 bases between. CDR3 region: CASSTYPGTQYF. CDR3 DNA: TGTGCCAGCAGCACCTACCCAGGTACGCAGTATTTT.

Concerning this clonotype itself: The junction does not match germline at one end; this may be a read error. The chain uses TRBV11-3 and TRBJ2-1; TRBD2 matches 12 bases. The CDR3 is 17 residues long. Germline V gene data show CDR1 as SGHNT and CDR2 as YENEEA. This CDR3 is CASSSWLAGGPYNEQFF. CDR3 in DNA: TGTGCCAGCAGCTCTTGGCTAGCGGGAGGGCCCTATAATGAGCAGTTCTTC.